The 29 T cell receptor beta chains in this list originate from one sample, sequenced in a study of control samples from healthy donors and cancer patients. Using immunoSEQ multiplex PCR, the repertoire was profiled, and TCRdb retains in-frame clones only, with some absent. The sample has over 100,000 clones; roughly 92% are singletons. Sequences were obtained from blood. Receptors were obtained from a young man in good health.

This clone has a single count. The chain links TRBV6-4 to TRBJ2-6; the match to TRBD2 covers 8 bases. Germline lookup yields CDR1 MRHNA and CDR2 SNTAGT. The V segment lost 8 bases and the J segment 2 bases; nucleotides outside the gene matches: 2. The CDR3 runs 14 residues. The CDR3: CASAAGAGANVLTF. As DNA, the CDR3 is TGTGCCAGCGCAGCGGGGGCTGGGGCCAACGTCCTGACTTTC.

This clone has only one observation. The chain couples TRBV5-5 to TRBJ2-6, with a weak D call TRBD2 (5 bases). Trimming removed 7 bases from V and 2 bases from J, with 22 bases in between. CDR1 is SGHKS, CDR2 YYEKEE, per germline (reference sequence). This CDR3 contains 18 residues. CDR3 bases: TGTGCCAGCCTGGGCGCGGGCTTCCTTCGCGCTGGGGCCAACGTCCTGACTTTC. The encoded protein is CASLGAGFLRAGANVLTF.

This chain joins TRBV12-3 or TRBV12-4 and TRBJ1-2; 7 bases line up with TRBD1. The trim removed 5 bases at V and 4 bases at J, leaving 4 bases unmatched. CDR3 length: 13 residues. The CDR3 reads CASSHRGPYGYTF. The CDR3 DNA follows: TGTGCCAGCAGTCACAGGGGACCCTATGGCTACACCTTC.

The chain links TRBV2 to TRBJ1-1, with TRBD1 matching over 9 bases. The V gene's germline CDR1 is SNHLY and CDR2 FYNNEI. This CDR3 comprises 13 residues. V dropped 7 bases and J dropped 5; count of bases not matched to a gene: 5. CDR3 region: CASKPDRGTEAFF. DNA for the CDR3: TGTGCCAGCAAACCCGACAGGGGGACTGAAGCTTTCTTT. Using reference TRBV2 and TRBJ1-1 for the parts outside the CDR3, the full variable domain is EPEVTQTPSHQVTQMGQEVILRCVPISNHLYFYWYRQILGQKVEFLVSFYNNEISEKSEIFDDQFSVERPDGSNFTLKIRSTKLEDSAMYFCASKPDRGTEAFFGQGTRLTVV.

This clone turned up a few times. This chain joins TRBV3-1 (or the pseudogene TRBV3-2) and TRBJ2-1; 8 bases fit TRBD2. Trimming removed 7 bases from V and 5 bases from J; junction bases left unmatched: 10. Germline-derived CDR1 and CDR2 are LGHDT and YNNKEL (reference sequence). This CDR3 comprises 15 residues. The CDR3 DNA reads as TGTGCCAGCACCAGGACTAGCAGTGCCAACAATGAGCAGTTCTTC. As protein: CASTRTSSANNEQFF.

This chain joins TRBV6-5 and TRBJ1-6, with 9 nucleotides matching TRBD1. J lost 8 bases, V lost 8 bases, and 7 bases had no gene match. This CDR3 region has 14 residues. Germline CDR1 and CDR2: MNHEY and SVGAGI. CDR3 loop: CASGDRVQDSPLHF. CDR3 bases: TGTGCCAGCGGGGACAGGGTTCAGGATTCACCCCTCCACTTT.

This clone was seen once. The chain uses TRBV3-1 (or the pseudogene TRBV3-2) and TRBJ1-5; the D is unclear. Germline V gives CDR1 LGHDT, CDR2 YNNKEL (reference sequence). Trimming removed 1 base at V and 0 bases at J, with 7 bases between. This CDR3 is 15 amino acids long. CDR3: CASSQAVGSNQPQHF. Here the CDR3 DNA reads TGTGCCAGCAGCCAAGCAGTTGGTAGCAATCAGCCCCAGCATTTT.

The chain is built from TRBV29-1 and TRBJ2-7, with 8 bases that match TRBD1. The CDR3 runs to 12 residues. From germline, CDR1 is SQVTM and CDR2 ANQGSEA. The ends lost 6 bases at V and 1 base at J; junction bases unmatched: 2. The CDR3 DNA sequence: TGCAGCGTGGGACAGGTTTCCTACGAGCAGTACTTC. It specifies CSVGQVSYEQYF.

This rearrangement joins TRBV11-2 to TRBJ2-5; 10 nucleotides align to TRBD2. The V gene end was trimmed by 5 bases and the J gene end by 5 bases; junction bases not matched to a gene: 8. The germline gives CDR1 SGHAT, CDR2 FQNNGV. This CDR3 comprises 15 residues. CDR3 sequence reads: CASSQTGLALETQYF. CDR3 nucleotide sequence: TGTGCCAGCAGCCAAACGGGACTAGCGCTCGAGACCCAGTACTTC.

This chain joins TRBV19 and TRBJ1-3, with D possibly matching TRBD1 (5 bases). V was shortened by 10 bases and J by 0 bases, with 16 bases between the two germline ends. Germline CDR1 and CDR2: LNHDA and SQIVND (reference sequence). The CDR3 runs to 15 residues. The CDR3 is CATWGRGYSGNTIYF. The DNA for the CDR3 is TGTGCCACCTGGGGCAGAGGGTACTCTGGAAACACCATATATTTT. Full variable domain (remainder filled in from reference TRBV19 and TRBJ1-3): DGGITQSPKYLFRKEGQNVTLSCEQNLNHDAMYWYRQDPGQGLRLIYYSQIVNDFQKGDIAEGYSVSREKKESFPLTVTSAQKNPTAFYLCATWGRGYSGNTIYFGEGSWLTVV.

J is TRBJ2-7 and V is TRBV7-3; D remains unclear. The CDR3 loop spans 14 amino acids. Trimming left V 1 base short and J 2 bases short, with 9 bases between. Germline V lookup: CDR1 SGHTA, CDR2 FQGTGA. Here the CDR3 DNA reads TGTGCCAGCAGCTTAAAGGCCCGGCCCTACGAGCAGTACTTC. Translated, it gives CASSLKARPYEQYF.

The V call is TRBV20-1, the J call TRBJ2-1; D ambiguous. Germline V gene sequence: CDR1 DFQATT, CDR2 SNEGSKA (reference sequence). The V gene lost 3 bases and the J gene lost 10 bases, with 7 bases spanning the gap. The CDR3 sequence is 10 residues long. CDR3 DNA sequence: TGCAGTGCTAGGACGGTCGAGCAGTTCTTC. It is translated as CSARTVEQFF.

The chain recombines TRBV28 with TRBJ1-2; possible D gene TRBD1, 5 bases. CDR1 and CDR2 from the germline V gene are MDHEN and SYDVKM. CDR3 length: 19 amino acids. Trimming stripped 3 bases from V and 7 bases from J, with 30 bases between. CDR3 amino acids: CASSLPRQGTPDSIFGYTF. CDR3 DNA: TGTGCCAGCAGTTTGCCCCGCCAGGGAACTCCTGACTCAATTTTTGGCTACACCTTC.

This chain uses TRBV6-2 or TRBV6-3 with TRBJ2-7; TRBD2 matches at 10 bases. The CDR3 runs to 20 residues. Germline V gives CDR1 MNHEY, CDR2 SVGEGT. The V and J ends lost 5 bases and 2 bases, in that order; junction bases with no gene match: 21. The CDR3 DNA follows: TGTGCCAGCAGTGGCCGCGAGAAGGGAGCGGGGGGGCCTCGGCCCTACGAGCAGTACTTC. Encoded protein: CASSGREKGAGGPRPYEQYF.

The genes are TRBV2 and TRBJ2-1; D may be TRBD2 (7 bases). CDR1 and CDR2 (germline): SNHLY, FYNNEI. Trimming cost V 6 bases and J 1 base, with 16 bases left between them. The CDR3 length is 16 residues. The DNA for the CDR3 is TGTGCCAGCAGCCCGAGGGGGGGCGGGTCCTACAATGAGCAGTTCTTC. It encodes CASSPRGGGSYNEQFF.

V is TRBV2 and J is TRBJ2-3; D might be TRBD1 or TRBD2, each matching 6 bases. The germline V gene encodes CDR1 SNHLY and CDR2 FYNNEI. There are 15 residues in the CDR3. The V and J ends lost 5 bases and 3 bases respectively, with 15 bases between them. The CDR3 DNA is TGTGCCAGCAGTAAGACAGGTGGAGGGACAGATACGCAGTATTTT. It codes for CASSKTGGGTDTQYF. Using reference TRBV2 and TRBJ2-3 for the parts outside the CDR3, the full variable domain is EPEVTQTPSHQVTQMGQEVILRCVPISNHLYFYWYRQILGQKVEFLVSFYNNEISEKSEIFDDQFSVERPDGSNFTLKIRSTKLEDSAMYFCASSKTGGGTDTQYFGPGTRLTVL.

This chain uses TRBV4-2 with TRBJ1-4, with a possible D match to TRBD1 (6 bases). Germline CDR1 and CDR2: LGHNA and YNFKEQ. This CDR3 region has 18 residues. The V and J ends lost 0 bases and 0 bases respectively, with 14 bases between them. The CDR3 region is CASSQDKGGGATNEKLFF. In DNA, the CDR3 is TGTGCCAGCAGCCAAGATAAGGGAGGGGGGGCAACTAATGAAAAACTGTTTTTT.

The V call is TRBV12-3 or TRBV12-4, the J call TRBJ1-6; D remains ambiguous. The CDR3 runs to 13 residues. The V end was cut by 1 base, the J end by 9 bases, with 7 bases between. The CDR3 bases are TGTGCCAGCAGTTTAGAACGGGGTTCACCCCTCCACTTT. This translates into CASSLERGSPLHF.

This chain uses TRBV12-3 or TRBV12-4 with TRBJ1-3; D may be TRBD1 (6 bases). The CDR3 totals 13 residues. Between the trimmed V and J ends, which lost 1 base and 8 bases, there was a span of 9 bases. The CDR3 bases are TGTGCCAGCAGTTTAGACAGGGTGCACACCATATATTTT. This gives the protein CASSLDRVHTIYF.

This chain links TRBV5-1 with TRBJ2-7; a weak D match, TRBD2 (6 bases). The V end was cut by 0 bases, the J end by 3 bases, with 13 bases between. Germline CDR1 and CDR2: SGHRS and YFSETQ. The CDR3 totals 15 residues. CDR3 protein: CASSLDGGGVYEQYF. In nucleotides, the CDR3 is TGCGCCAGCAGCTTGGATGGTGGAGGGGTCTACGAGCAGTACTTC.

This clone appeared once. The CDR3 nucleotides are TGTGCCAGCAGCCAAGATTTCGAGCAGTACTTC. Protein: CASSQDFEQYF. V is TRBV3-1 (or the pseudogene TRBV3-2) and J is TRBJ2-7; no clear D gene. Germline V gives CDR1 LGHDT, CDR2 YNNKEL (reference sequence). The CDR3 is 11 residues long. V lost 0 bases, J lost 6 bases, and 3 bases lay in between.

V is TRBV7-2 and J is TRBJ1-2, with unresolved D. This CDR3 contains 13 residues. Germline CDR1 and CDR2: SGHTA and FQGNSA. Between the trimmed V and J ends, which lost 1 base and 8 bases, there was a span of 11 bases. CDR3: CASSLGRDKGYTF. The CDR3 DNA reads TGTGCCAGCAGCTTAGGGAGGGATAAGGGCTACACCTTC.

The chain joins TRBV15 to TRBJ1-1; D unresolved. The ends were cut back, 1 base at V and 12 bases at J, with 12 bases in the middle. Germline V CDR1 and CDR2: LNHNV, YYDKDF (reference sequence). CDR3 length equals 12 residues. The CDR3 reads CATSRGSSLTFF. The CDR3 DNA sequence: TGTGCCACCAGCAGAGGTAGCAGCCTTACTTTCTTT. Supplemented by reference TRBV15 and TRBJ1-1, the full variable domain reads DAMVIQNPRYQVTQFGKPVTLSCSQTLNHNVMYWYQQKSSQAPKLLFHYYDKDFNNEADTPDNFQSRRPNTSFCFLDIRSPGLGDTAMYLCATSRGSSLTFFGQGTRLTVV.

For the CDR3, the DNA is TGTGCCAGCAGCCCAATAGACAGGGGGACCTATAATTCACCCCTCCACTTT. This encodes CASSPIDRGTYNSPLHF. The V gene is TRBV7-6, the J gene TRBJ1-6, with 9 bases that match TRBD1. The germline gives CDR1 SGHVS, CDR2 FNYEAQ. J was trimmed by 2 bases and V by 5 bases; bases with no gene match: 7. There are 17 residues in the CDR3.

This chain joins TRBV5-1 and TRBJ2-7, with D unresolved. The germline V gene has CDR1 SGHRS and CDR2 YFSETQ. V was cut by 0 bases and J by 6 bases, with 4 bases left in between. The CDR3 totals 11 residues. CDR3 DNA: TGCGCCAGCAGCTTGGCATCCGAGCAGTACTTC. It codes for CASSLASEQYF. The full variable domain, with the rest looked up from reference TRBV5-1 and TRBJ2-7, is KAGVTQTPRYLIKTRGQQVTLSCSPISGHRSVSWYQQTPGQGLQFLFEYFSETQRNKGNFPGRFSGRQFSNSRSEMNVSTLELGDSALYLCASSLASEQYFGPGTRLTVT.

This rearrangement joins TRBV7-2 to TRBJ2-7, with TRBD2 matching 10 bases. CDR1 SGHTA and CDR2 FQGNSA come from the germline V gene. V shed 5 bases, J shed 2 bases, and the junction held 6 bases outside the gene matches. The CDR3 covers 15 residues. The CDR3 coding sequence is TGTGCCAGCAGCCCAACTAGCGGGGACCCCTACGAGCAGTACTTC. Translation gives CASSPTSGDPYEQYF. Together with reference TRBV7-2 and TRBJ2-7, the CDR3 gives the full variable domain: GAGVSQSPSNKVTEKGKDVELRCDPISGHTALYWYRQSLGQGLEFLIYFQGNSAPDKSGLPSDRFSAERTGGSVSTLTIQRTQQEDSAVYLCASSPTSGDPYEQYFGPGTRLTVT.

The genes are TRBV29-1 and TRBJ1-1; 7 bases line up with TRBD1. J lost 11 bases, V lost 7 bases, and 10 bases had no gene match. This CDR3 contains 11 residues. CDR1 and CDR2 from the germline V gene are SQVTM and ANQGSEA. The CDR3 coding sequence is TGCAGCGCCAAACAGGGGTTGAGGGCTTTCTTT. Translating gives CSAKQGLRAFF.

The rearrangement uses TRBV2 and TRBJ2-5; TRBD2 agrees at 7 bases. Germline CDR1 and CDR2: SNHLY and FYNNEI. V shed 7 bases, J shed 5 bases, and the junction held 10 bases outside the gene matches. The CDR3 length is 14 residues. CDR3 coding DNA: TGTGCCAGCATCGCGGGGGTGAGATGGGAGACCCAGTACTTC. Its protein product is CASIAGVRWETQYF.

CDR3 nucleotides: TGTGCCAGCAGCTTATCCAGGGACAGGGATACGCAGTATTTT. It specifies CASSLSRDRDTQYF. The chain carries TRBV11-3 and TRBJ2-3; the match to TRBD1 covers 8 bases. The CDR3 length is 14 residues. Trimming removed 2 bases from V and 6 bases from J; junction bases left unmatched: 4. The germline CDR1 and CDR2 sequences are SGHNT and YENEEA.